This is a list of T cell receptor beta chains from one sample in a study of cytomegalovirus exposure and HLA in healthy donors. Clones were sequenced by immunoSEQ multiplex PCR, and TCRdb holds only the in-frame ones, with some missing. The sample carries about 190,000 clones, around 87% recorded once. Sequenced: PBMCs. All receptors come from a man aged 30 to 39 in good health and CMV-seronegative. CDR3s include the opening cysteine and the closing phenylalanine or tryptophan. A D gene is named only where the DNA matches it firmly. Some rows mark clone size as missing; the rest say once, few, many or name a class of expanded clone.

>TRBJ2-3|-|-|TRBV20-1
TGCAGTGCCGTCCCCGCAGATACGCAGTATTTT
CSAVPADTQYF
>TRBJ2-1|TRBD2|-|TRBV4-1
TGCGCCAGCAGCCAAGGACGGACTAGGGGCAATGAGCAGTTCTTC
CASSQGRTRGNEQFF
>TRBJ1-1|-|-|TRBV9
TGTGCCAGCAGCGTAAGGAGCAGTAACACTGAAGCTTTCTTT
CASSVRSSNTEAFF
>TRBJ1-2|-|-|TRBV27
TGTGCCAGCAGTCTCTCCGGGTCGACCTATGGCTACACCTTC
CASSLSGSTYGYTF
>TRBJ1-4|-|-|TRBV27
TGTGCCAGCAGGCAGGGTCTGGGGAATGAAAAACTGTTTTTT
CASRQGLGNEKLFF
>TRBJ1-3|TRBD1|-|TRBV10-3
TGTGCCATCAGCAGGGACAGCTCTGGAAACACCATATATTTT
CAISRDSSGNTIYF
>TRBJ2-3|TRBD2|-|TRBV5-8
TGTGCCAGCAGCTTGGGGGGGCTAGCGGGAGTTTATACGCAGTATTTT
CASSLGGLAGVYTQYF
>TRBJ2-5|TRBD2|-|TRBV5-6
TGTGCCAGCAGCCTTGGACTAGCGGGGGATTTGGTGGAGACCCAGTACTTC
CASSLGLAGDLVETQYF
>TRBJ2-5|-|few|TRBV11-2
TGTGCCAGCAGCCCTCAAGGGGGAAGGCAAGAGACCCAGTACTTC
CASSPQGGRQETQYF
>TRBJ2-1|TRBD1|-|TRBV4-1
TGCGCCAGCAGCCATGACAGGGGTTCCTACAATGAGCAGTTCTTC
CASSHDRGSYNEQFF
>TRBJ2-3|TRBD2|-|TRBV5-1
TGCGCCAGCAGCTTGAATACGGGAGGGGCAGATACGCAGTATTTT
CASSLNTGGADTQYF
>TRBJ2-7|-|-|TRBV19
TGTGCCAGTAGTATAAAGGGGACATACTACGAGCAGTACTTC
CASSIKGTYYEQYF
>TRBJ1-5|-|-|TRBV4-1
TGCGCCAGCAGCCAACTGGAGATTTCCAATCAGCCCCAGCATTTT
CASSQLEISNQPQHF
>TRBJ1-1|TRBD1|-|TRBV19
TGTGCCAGTAGTAGTTCACCTTGGACAGGAGAAACTTTCTTT
CASSSSPWTGETFF
>TRBJ2-1|-|-|TRBV5-1
TGCGCCAGCAGCTTCCGGGGAGGCAGGGACGAGCAGTTCTTC
CASSFRGGRDEQFF
>TRBJ2-3|-|-|TRBV9
TGTGCCAGCAGCACAACAGGGTCAGTGACAGATACGCAGTATTTT
CASSTTGSVTDTQYF
>TRBJ1-5|-|-|TRBV19
TGTGCCAGTGGCCCCGTTCAGCCCCAGCATTTT
CASGPVQPQHF
>TRBJ2-5|-|-|TRBV7-9
TGTGCCAGCAGCAAAACAGGGCTGGAGACCCAGTACTTC
CASSKTGLETQYF
>TRBJ2-6|-|once|TRBV19
TGTGCCAGTAGCCATGGGTGGAGATCTGGGGCCAACGTCCTGACTTTC
CASSHGWRSGANVLTF
>TRBJ2-3|-|once|TRBV19
TGTGCCAGTATGACGCAGTCCGGACTACCAGATACGCAGTATTTT
CASMTQSGLPDTQYF
>TRBJ1-5|TRBD1|few|TRBV2
TGTGCCAGCAGGGTACAGGGGGTCAATCAGCCCCAGCATTTT
CASRVQGVNQPQHF
>TRBJ1-2|-|-|TRBV4-3
TGCGCCAGCAGCCAAGATTTTGCCCGGGTTGGGGGCTACACCTTC
CASSQDFARVGGYTF
>TRBJ2-1|TRBD1|-|TRBV5-4
TGTGCCAGCAGCTTGGGACAGGGAATCAATGAGCAGTTCTTC
CASSLGQGINEQFF
>TRBJ2-2|-|-|TRBV5-4
TGTGCCAGCAGCTTGGATAATCCCACCGGGGAGCTGTTTTTT
CASSLDNPTGELFF
>TRBJ2-3|-|once|TRBV6-5
TGTGCCAGCAGTTACCTGGGACTCACCACAGATACGCAGTATTTT
CASSYLGLTTDTQYF
>TRBJ2-3|TRBD2|-|TRBV7-9
TGTGCCAGCAGCTTAATGGGACTAGCGACCACAGATATGCAGTATTTT
CASSLMGLATTDMQYF
>TRBJ1-5|-|-|TRBV2
TGTGCCAGCAGGCCTCGGGGAACAGAACAGCCCCAGCATTTT
CASRPRGTEQPQHF
>TRBJ1-2|-|-|TRBV9
TGTGCCAGCAACACTGGGGGCTCGGTCTATGGCTACACCTTC
CASNTGGSVYGYTF
>TRBJ2-7|TRBD1|-|TRBV25-1
TGTGCCAGCCGTCGGACAGGGAGGCCCCACGAGCAGTACTTC
CASRRTGRPHEQYF
>TRBJ2-7|-|-|TRBV28
TGTGCCAGCAGTTCCCCAGGTGGGGCAGATGGCTACCTATCCTACGAGCAGTACTTC
CASSSPGGADGYLSYEQYF
>TRBJ1-6|-|-|TRBV25-1
TGTGCCAGCAGTCCGGGGGGTAATTCACCCCTCCACTTT
CASSPGGNSPLHF
>TRBJ1-1|TRBD1|-|TRBV15
TGTGCCACCAGCAGAGATAAGGGGATGGACAGGGACGCTTTCTTT
CATSRDKGMDRDAFF
>TRBJ2-7|TRBD1|-|TRBV5-8
TGTGCCAGCAGCGTTGGGACAGGGATCTACGAGCAGTACTTC
CASSVGTGIYEQYF
>TRBJ2-3|-|once|TRBV5-1
TGCGCCAGCACCCGGTCCGGGGGTACAGATACGCAGTATTTT
CASTRSGGTDTQYF
>TRBJ1-1|-|-|TRBV5-6
TGTGCCAGCAGCTTGCTGGATGGGACTATGGGCACTGAAGCTTTCTTT
CASSLLDGTMGTEAFF
>TRBJ2-7|-|-|TRBV7-9
TGTGCCAGCCGCAGGGAAGGGGAAGGATACGAGCAGTACTTC
CASRREGEGYEQYF
>TRBJ2-5|TRBD1|-|TRBV11-2
TGTGCCAGCAGCTACAGGGGAGCGGCGACCCAGTACTTC
CASSYRGAATQYF
>TRBJ2-7|TRBD1|few|TRBV7-9
TGTGCCAGCAGCCAGGGACAGGGGCAAACCTACGAGCAGTACTTC
CASSQGQGQTYEQYF
>TRBJ2-3|-|-|TRBV6-6
TGTGCCAGCAGTTACTCGGGCCAAACTAGCACAGATACGCAGTATTTT
CASSYSGQTSTDTQYF
>TRBJ2-1|-|-|TRBV7-9
TGTGCTAGCAGTGGCGACAGGCTCTCCTTCAATGAGCAGTTCTTC
CASSGDRLSFNEQFF
>TRBJ2-2|TRBD1|few|TRBV28
TGTGCCAGCAGTTTTTTGGACAGGGGAAGTTCCGGGGAGCTGTTTTTT
CASSFLDRGSSGELFF
>TRBJ2-7|-|-|TRBV4-1
TGCGCCAGCAGCCAAGAGGGCACCTACGAGCAGTACTTC
CASSQEGTYEQYF
>TRBJ2-7|TRBD1|-|TRBV6-1
TGTGCCAGCAGTGAAGGTACAGGGGATAGCTACGAGCAGTACTTC
CASSEGTGDSYEQYF
>TRBJ2-4|-|-|TRBV7-9
TGTGCCAGCAGCTTAGCGCTAACTAGGGAGCACAAAAACATTCAGTACTTC
CASSLALTREHKNIQYF
>TRBJ2-1|-|-|TRBV19
TGTGCCACCATGGAGGGGATAAGCTCCTACAATGAGCAGTTCTTC
CATMEGISSYNEQFF
>TRBJ2-1|TRBD1|-|TRBV29-1
TGCAGCGCTTGGCAGGGGACAGGGAGAGGGCTGGCCTACAATGAGCAGTTCTTC
CSAWQGTGRGLAYNEQFF
>TRBJ2-1|-|-|TRBV5-6
TGTGCCAGCAGCTTAATCGACAGAGACAATGAGCAGTTCTTC
CASSLIDRDNEQFF
>TRBJ2-6|-|-|TRBV5-8
TGTGCCAGCAGCGGCAGACTCTCTGGGGCCAACGTCCTGACTTTC
CASSGRLSGANVLTF
>TRBJ2-7|TRBD2|-|TRBV6-5
TGTGCCAGCAGAAGACTAGCGGGGACGTACGAGCAGTACTTC
CASRRLAGTYEQYF
>TRBJ1-6|TRBD1|-|TRBV7-9
TGTTCCAGCAGCTTATGGGGGACAGGGAGTAATTCACCCCTCCACTTT
CSSSLWGTGSNSPLHF